The 25 T cell receptor beta chains reported below all come from one sample, sequenced in a study of blood T cells in healthy people across ages. Together with a sample-barcoded 5' primer, a J-beta primer mix was included in a second PCR lasting roughly 6 to 12 cycles. MiXCR, applied by TCRdb to the 5' RACE reads, yields one record per CDR3 protein. Here the sample spans fewer than 1,000,000 distinct CDR3 sequences, 46% being singletons. The sequenced material came from blood. These receptors were collected from a man aged 80 or over in good health.

The CDR3 DNA reads as TGTGCCAGCAGTCCTCGGAGGGGGGACCACAATGAGCAGTTCTTC. Its protein is CASSPRRGDHNEQFF. V and J are TRBV27 and TRBJ2-1; D possibly matches TRBD1 or TRBD2 (6 bases each). The CDR3 contains 15 residues. V was shortened by 5 bases and J by 5 bases, with 16 bases between the two germline ends. Germline loops: CDR1 MNHEY, CDR2 SMNVEV (reference sequence).

This clonotype has only a few counts. The V and J genes are TRBV20-1 and TRBJ2-1; weak D call: TRBD2 (6 bases). V lost 6 bases and J lost 6, with 18 bases in between. The CDR3 runs 14 residues. Per the germline V gene, CDR1 is DFQATT and CDR2 is SNEGSKA (reference sequence). The CDR3 DNA reads TGCAGTGCCACCCCGTGGGACTCCCCCAATGAGCAGTTCTTC. It translates to CSATPWDSPNEQFF.

To note about this clonotype: A junction end diverges from the germline sequence, so it may reflect a read error. The J gene is TRBJ2-1, the V gene TRBV12-3 or TRBV12-4, with D tentatively TRBD2 (6 bases). CDR3 length: 14 residues. The DNA of the CDR3 is TGTGCCGGCAGTTTAGCGATCGGGGGTGGTGAGCAGTTCTTC. Residues: CAGSLAIGGGEQFF.

Many counts were recorded for this clonotype. This chain links TRBV27 with TRBJ2-7; a possible D gene is TRBD1 (7 bases). Trimming removed 6 bases from V and 3 bases from J, with 18 bases in between. The CDR3 length is 15 residues. CDR1 MNHEY and CDR2 SMNVEV come from the germline V gene (reference sequence). DNA for the CDR3: TGTGCCAGCAGCCCCGGCAGGGGGGTGATCTACGAGCAGTACTTC. Amino acid sequence: CASSPGRGVIYEQYF.

The rearrangement links TRBV7-2 to TRBJ2-7, with 8 bases that match TRBD2. TRBJ2-5 explains the end of the DNA better; the J call may be wrong. The CDR3 contains 18 residues. Looked up from germline, CDR1 is SGHTA and CDR2 is FQGNSA. The CDR3 DNA reads TGTGCCAGCAGCTGGAACGTGGGTTCGGCGGGAGGTGGGGGGACCCAGTACTTC. As protein: CASSWNVGSAGGGGTQYF.

To note about this clonotype: The junction and the germline gene differ at one end; a read error may be behind it. The chain is built from TRBV3-1 and TRBJ1-2, with 7 bases fitting TRBD1. The CDR3 runs 14 residues. Per the germline V gene, CDR1 is LGHDT and CDR2 is YNNKEL (reference sequence). The CDR3 DNA reads TGTGCCGGCAGCCAAGAAGGGGACAGCTATGGCTACACCTTC. This translates into CAGSQEGDSYGYTF.

The V and J genes are TRBV5-5 and TRBJ2-1, with D possibly being TRBD2 (5 bases). The germline V and J ends were trimmed by 1 base and 4 bases, with 12 bases remaining between them. The CDR3 contains 15 residues. The germline V gene has CDR1 SGHKS and CDR2 YYEKEE (reference sequence). The CDR3 nucleotides are TGTGCCAGCAGCTTGAGGCGAGCGGCTTACAATGAGCAGTTCTTC. Amino acids: CASSLRRAAYNEQFF.

The chain links TRBV20-1 to TRBJ2-3; D is undetermined. The CDR3 totals 14 residues. CDR1 is DFQATT, CDR2 SNEGSKA, per germline (reference sequence). V shed 0 bases and J shed 6 bases, with 13 bases lying between them. This CDR3 reads CSARDPRARDTQYF. CDR3 DNA: TGCAGTGCTAGAGATCCACGGGCCAGGGATACGCAGTATTTT.

This chain joins TRBV11-3 and TRBJ2-1; D is possibly TRBD2 (6 bases). Looked up from germline, CDR1 is SGHNT and CDR2 is YENEEA. The CDR3 contains 14 residues. The V end lost 4 bases, the J end lost 13 bases, and 20 bases lay between the germline ends. The CDR3 protein is CASSSTAGQETQFF. CDR3 nucleotide sequence: TGTGCCAGCAGCTCGACGGCGGGGCAAGAGACCCAGTTCTTC.

This clonotype appeared once. J is TRBJ2-3 and V is TRBV29-1; tentative D call: TRBD1 (5 bases). The CDR3 length is 14 residues. Germline CDR1 and CDR2: SQVTM and ANQGSEA. Trimming took off 3 bases at V and 1 base at J, with 11 bases between the two ends. CDR3 DNA sequence: TGCAGCGTTGATGGGGCGCGAGGCACAGATACGCAGTATTTT. Protein sequence: CSVDGARGTDTQYF.

The chain carries TRBV12-3 or TRBV12-4 and TRBJ2-2; TRBD1 matches at 8 bases. V lost 4 bases and J lost 7; bases outside the gene matches: 14. This CDR3 is built from 17 residues. CDR3 protein: CASSSSPGQGAFGELFF. The CDR3 nucleotides read TGTGCCAGCAGTTCATCTCCAGGACAGGGTGCTTTCGGGGAGCTGTTTTTT.

Only a few counts were recorded for this clonotype. This may stem from a read error, because a much larger clone lies one nucleotide away. The J gene is TRBJ2-5, the V gene TRBV16; the match to TRBD2 covers 11 bases. The CDR3 has 15 amino acids. After removal of 1 base from V and 11 bases from J, the junction contained 9 bases not matched to a gene. Germline V lookup: CDR1 KGHSY, CDR2 FQNENV. The CDR3, as DNA: TGTGCCAGCAGCCAATGGGCTAGCGGGAGGAATGAGCAGTACTTC. Its protein product is CASSQWASGRNEQYF. Full variable domain (rest looked up from reference TRBV16 and TRBJ2-5): GEEVAQTPKHLVRGEGQKAKLYCAPIKGHSYVFWYQQVLKNEFKFLISFQNENVFDETGMPKERFSAKCLPNSPCSLEIQATKLEDSAVYFCASSQWASGRNEQYFGPGTRLLVL.

This clonotype was counted a few times. The chain recombines TRBV5-1 with TRBJ2-6; 9 bases match TRBD1. From germline, CDR1 is SGHRS and CDR2 YFSETQ. V shed 3 bases and J 1 base; nucleotides not matched to a gene: 5. The CDR3 length is 17 residues. The chain's CDR3 is CASSSGTGQSGANVLTF. The CDR3 coding sequence is TGCGCCAGCAGCTCCGGGACAGGGCAGTCTGGGGCCAACGTCCTGACTTTC.

J is TRBJ2-2 and V is TRBV5-1; 9 bases fit TRBD2. V gave up 3 bases and J gave up 3 bases; unmatched junction bases: 3. Looked up from germline, CDR1 is SGHRS and CDR2 is YFSETQ. The CDR3 totals 15 residues. The CDR3 DNA is TGCGCCAGCAGCTATACTAGCGGGTACACCGGGGAGCTGTTTTTT. The encoded protein is CASSYTSGYTGELFF.

The rearrangement links TRBV6-6 to TRBJ1-1; perhaps TRBD1 as D (6 bases). Germline CDR1 MNHNY, CDR2 SVGAGI (reference sequence). The germline V and J ends were trimmed by 1 base and 0 bases, with 9 bases remaining between them. The CDR3 is 15 amino acids. CDR3 amino acids: CASSYFRGMNTEAFF. DNA of the CDR3: TGTGCCAGCAGTTACTTTAGGGGGATGAACACTGAAGCTTTCTTT.

The V gene is TRBV24-1, the J gene TRBJ2-3, with 7 positions matching TRBD2. This CDR3 spans 15 amino acids. With V trimmed by 7 bases and J by 0 bases, 6 bases remained unmatched. Looked up from germline, CDR1 is KGHDR and CDR2 is SFDVKD. In nucleotides, the CDR3 is TGTGCCACCAGAGACCGACTAGCTAGCACAGATACGCAGTATTTT. Translation: CATRDRLASTDTQYF.

This clonotype was counted only a few times. The chain is built from TRBV27 and TRBJ1-2; a weak D match, TRBD1 (6 bases). The V and J ends lost 11 bases and 8 bases respectively, with 24 bases between them. The CDR3 has 14 amino acids. Per germline, CDR1 MNHEY and CDR2 SMNVEV (reference sequence). The CDR3, as DNA: TGTGCCTCGGGGGGCTCCGGGACGACCACCGGCTACACCTTC. It translates to CASGGSGTTTGYTF.

This clonotype was picked up a small number of times. This chain joins TRBV4-2 and TRBJ2-3; tentative D call: TRBD2 (5 bases). Trimming stripped 8 bases from V and 1 base from J, with 10 bases between. This CDR3 is 13 amino acids long. CDR1 and CDR2 from the germline V gene are LGHNA and YNFKEQ. CDR3 bases: TGTGCCAGCGGACCAGCGGGCACAGATACGCAGTATTTT. Its protein product is CASGPAGTDTQYF.

The chain recombines TRBV20-1 with TRBJ1-5, with unresolved D. Per germline, CDR1 DFQATT and CDR2 SNEGSKA (reference sequence). The CDR3 totals 14 residues. V shed 4 bases and J shed 1 base, with 11 bases lying between them. The CDR3 sequence is CSAMPGGSNQPQHF. The CDR3 DNA reads TGCAGTGCTATGCCAGGAGGGAGCAATCAGCCCCAGCATTTT.

The gene calls are TRBV29-1 and TRBJ2-1; TRBD2 matches 11 bases. The germline V gene encodes CDR1 SQVTM and CDR2 ANQGSEA. The CDR3 sequence is 20 residues long. V shed 4 bases and J 0 bases; nucleotides not matched to a gene: 17. For the CDR3, the DNA is TGCAGCGTTGTGACACTAGGGGCTAGCGGGAGGACTAGCTCCTACAATGAGCAGTTCTTC. Translation: CSVVTLGASGRTSSYNEQFF.

This CDR3 is CASSTDRAHSYEQYF. The CDR3 coding sequence is TGTGCCAGCAGCACCGACAGGGCCCACTCCTACGAGCAGTACTTC. The V and J genes are TRBV7-2 and TRBJ2-7; 7 nucleotides line up with TRBD1. The V and J ends lost 5 bases and 0 bases, in that order; junction bases with no gene match: 7. Germline lookup yields CDR1 SGHTA and CDR2 FQGNSA. This CDR3 has 15 amino acids.

V gene TRBV5-1 combines with J gene TRBJ2-3, with 12 bases matching TRBD2. Germline assignment: CDR1 SGHRS and CDR2 YFSETQ. The CDR3 runs 17 residues. V dropped 3 bases and J dropped 4; count of bases not matched to a gene: 9. CDR3 nucleotide sequence: TGCGCCAGCAGCTCAGGCCTAGCGGGAGGGCTAGCAGATACGCAGTATTTT. It specifies CASSSGLAGGLADTQYF.

This rearrangement joins TRBV5-4 to TRBJ2-4; a possible D gene is TRBD2 (5 bases). The CDR3 runs 17 residues. Germline-derived CDR1 and CDR2 are SGHNT and YYREEE (reference sequence). V was shortened by 0 bases and J by 0 bases, with 13 bases between the two germline ends. This CDR3 reads CASSLASSELAKNIQYF. The CDR3 DNA sequence: TGTGCCAGCAGCTTGGCTAGCAGTGAACTAGCCAAAAACATTCAGTACTTC.

Comments on this clonotype: The limits of the CDR3 on the DNA are not certain, so only TCRdb's listed CDR3 is given. The chain combines TRBV5-6 with TRBJ2-4; the D segment call TRBD1 is taken from the table without a DNA check. Germline CDR1 and CDR2: SGHDT and YYEEEE. Inclusive of both ends, the CDR3 amounts to 14 amino acids. The CDR3 protein is CASSFGPGQETQYF.

As regards this clonotype: A much larger clone differs from this one at a single base, so this may be a read error. The rearrangement uses TRBV29-1 and TRBJ1-4; perhaps TRBD1 as D (6 bases). V lost 4 bases to trimming and J lost 7 bases, with 13 bases between them. This CDR3 is built from 13 residues. Per the germline V gene, CDR1 is SQVTM and CDR2 is ANQGSEA. CDR3: CSVAGDRGEKLFF. The CDR3 nucleotides read TGCAGCGTTGCAGGGGACCGAGGTGAAAAACTGTTTTTT.